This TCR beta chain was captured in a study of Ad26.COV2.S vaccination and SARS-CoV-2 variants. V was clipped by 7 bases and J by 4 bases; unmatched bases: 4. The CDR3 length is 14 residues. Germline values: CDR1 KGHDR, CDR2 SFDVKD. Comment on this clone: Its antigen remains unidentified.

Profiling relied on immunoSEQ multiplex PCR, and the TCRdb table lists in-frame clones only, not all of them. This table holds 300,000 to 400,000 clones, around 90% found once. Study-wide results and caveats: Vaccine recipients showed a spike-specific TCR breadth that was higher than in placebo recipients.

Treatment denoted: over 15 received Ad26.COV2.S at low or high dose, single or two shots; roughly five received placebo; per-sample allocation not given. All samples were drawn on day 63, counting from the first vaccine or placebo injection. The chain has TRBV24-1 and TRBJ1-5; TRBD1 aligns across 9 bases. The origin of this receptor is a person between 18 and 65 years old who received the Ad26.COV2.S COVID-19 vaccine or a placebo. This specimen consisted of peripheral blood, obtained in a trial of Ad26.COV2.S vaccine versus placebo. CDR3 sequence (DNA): TGTGCCACCAGCGGGACAGGGAGGAATCAGCCCCAGCATTTT. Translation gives CATSGTGRNQPQHF.